The clone carrying this TCR beta chain was observed a few times. In the study's own analysis: Amplification of reference gene primers was used by the study to estimate nucleated cell counts. Using immunoSEQ multiplex PCR, the repertoire was profiled, and TCRdb retains in-frame clones only, with some absent. The V and J calls and clone size were taken over from that table, and D and trimming were inferred from the DNA. The sample has more than 70,000 clones; 80% to 95% are singletons. The germline gives CDR1 SGHVS, CDR2 FQNEAQ. This CDR3 has 16 amino acids. The ends were cut back, 0 bases at V and 4 bases at J, with 13 bases in the middle. This entry comes from a study of blood T cell repertoires in COVID-19. Study at large: Acute-phase and convalescent COVID-19 samples originated in the United States, Italy and Spain. The cDNA or gDNA used as material had been derived from T cells, B-cell-depleted T cells, or PBMCs.

Sequencing was carried out using peripheral blood. This chain joins TRBV7-8 and TRBJ1-3; D not certain. This clonotype was sampled from a woman of 80 years or more with acute or convalescent COVID-19. The CDR3: CASSLAGRVIGNTIYF. The CDR3 DNA follows: TGTGCCAGCAGCTTAGCGGGGAGGGTGATCGGAAACACCATATATTTT. Filled out from reference TRBV7-8 and TRBJ1-3, the complete variable domain reads GAGVSQSPRYKVAKRGQDVALRCDPISGHVSLFWYQQALGQGPEFLTYFQNEAQLDKSGLPSDRFFAERPEGSVSTLKIQRTQQEDSAVYLCASSLAGRVIGNTIYFGEGSWLTVV.